The 15 T cell receptor beta chains given below trace back to one sample, sequenced in a study of T cell responses to AZD1222 COVID-19 vaccine. Here immunoSEQ multiplex PCR was the method, and the copy in TCRdb shows in-frame clones only, minus some. Here the sample spans fewer than 20,000 clones, over 85% being singletons. The specimen was peripheral blood, collected 28 days after the second AZD1222 dose. The receptors come from an adult who received the AZD1222 COVID-19 vaccine.

The V call is TRBV6-5, the J call TRBJ2-5; no reliable D call. CDR1 is MNHEY and CDR2 is SVGAGI in the germline V gene. With 6 bases removed from V and 2 bases from J, the gap between germline ends came to 4 bases. The CDR3 spans 11 residues. The CDR3 sequence: CASSPQETQYF. The CDR3, as DNA: TGTGCCAGCAGCCCACAAGAGACCCAGTACTTC.

The rearrangement uses TRBV19 and TRBJ2-2; D gene unclear. V lost 6 bases and J 3 bases, leaving 8 bases between the germline ends. The CDR3 is made up of 13 amino acids. Germline V gives CDR1 LNHDA, CDR2 SQIVND (reference sequence). The CDR3 nucleotides read TGTGCCAGTAGCCAGTGGGACACCGGGGAGCTGTTTTTT. Amino acids: CASSQWDTGELFF. Full variable domain (missing parts from reference TRBV19 and TRBJ2-2): DGGITQSPKYLFRKEGQNVTLSCEQNLNHDAMYWYRQDPGQGLRLIYYSQIVNDFQKGDIAEGYSVSREKKESFPLTVTSAQKNPTAFYLCASSQWDTGELFFGEGSRLTVL.

A remark on this clone: The junction departs from germline at one end; a sequencing error may be responsible. CDR3 sequence reads: CASSPSRPSNTGELFF. The CDR3 nucleotides are TGTGCTAGCAGCCCGTCACGGCCATCGAACACCGGGGAGCTGTTTTTT. The V call is TRBV7-7, the J call TRBJ2-2; D remains ambiguous. Per germline, CDR1 SSHAT and CDR2 FNYEAQ (reference sequence). The CDR3 runs 16 residues.

This chain uses TRBV7-6 with TRBJ1-5, with D perhaps TRBD1 (5 bases). Germline V gene lookup returns CDR1 SGHVS and CDR2 FNYEAQ. V was pared by 1 base and J by 0 bases, with 13 bases between. The CDR3 loop spans 17 amino acids. The CDR3 is CASSLGWGSRSNQPQHF. The DNA for the CDR3 is TGTGCCAGCAGCTTAGGGTGGGGCAGTCGTAGCAATCAGCCCCAGCATTTT.

The rearrangement joins TRBV6-6 to TRBJ1-5; D possibly corresponds to TRBD1 (5 bases). The germline V gene encodes CDR1 MNHNY and CDR2 SVGAGI (reference sequence). The CDR3 contains 13 residues. Trimming cost V 2 bases and J 6 bases, with 8 bases left between them. The CDR3 sequence is CASSYGALQPQHF. CDR3 nucleotides: TGTGCCAGCAGTTACGGGGCGCTTCAGCCCCAGCATTTT.

V and J are TRBV15 and TRBJ2-1; 9 bases align to TRBD1. Trimming cost V 7 bases and J 6 bases; bases outside gene matches: 10. There are 15 residues in the CDR3. Germline lookup yields CDR1 LNHNV and CDR2 YYDKDF (reference sequence). The CDR3 coding sequence is TGTGCCACCAATACAGGGGGCGGTCTTCCCAATGAGCAGTTCTTC. Amino acids: CATNTGGGLPNEQFF.

The gene calls are TRBV7-8 and TRBJ1-5; no definite D call. Germline V gene data show CDR1 as SGHVS and CDR2 as FQNEAQ. The CDR3 contains 14 residues. Trimming took off 1 base at V and 5 bases at J, with 9 bases between the two ends. CDR3 in amino acids: CASSLVGQDQPQHF. CDR3 nucleotides: TGTGCCAGCAGCTTAGTAGGGCAGGATCAGCCCCAGCATTTT. Based on the CDR3 plus reference TRBV7-8 and TRBJ1-5, the full variable domain is GAGVSQSPRYKVAKRGQDVALRCDPISGHVSLFWYQQALGQGPEFLTYFQNEAQLDKSGLPSDRFFAERPEGSVSTLKIQRTQQEDSAVYLCASSLVGQDQPQHFGDGTRLSIL.

The table lists this clone with a count of one. The chain joins TRBV7-8 to TRBJ2-7; no definite D call. CDR3 size: 12 residues. Trimming removed 1 base from V and 2 bases from J, with 3 bases in between. Germline CDR1 reads SGHVS; CDR2 reads FQNEAQ. The CDR3 loop is CASSLVPYEQYF. The CDR3 DNA follows: TGTGCCAGCAGCTTAGTTCCCTACGAGCAGTACTTC.

This chain uses TRBV9 with TRBJ2-7, with 8 bases matching TRBD1. This CDR3 has 15 amino acids. CDR1 is SGDLS and CDR2 is YYNGEE in the germline V gene. Trimming took 3 bases from V and 0 from J; bases not matched to a gene: 5. CDR3 residues: CASSAGTGPSYEQYF. The CDR3 DNA reads as TGTGCCAGCAGCGCCGGGACAGGACCCTCCTACGAGCAGTACTTC.

The chain has TRBV18 and TRBJ2-1, with D maybe TRBD2 (5 bases). Germline V CDR1 and CDR2: KGHSH, LQKENI. The CDR3 consists of 14 residues. Trimming shortened V by 7 bases and J by 6 bases, and 16 bases separated the two germline ends. CDR3 amino acids: CASFRQRAVNEQFF. The DNA for the CDR3 is TGTGCCAGCTTCCGACAAAGAGCGGTCAATGAGCAGTTCTTC.

CDR3 sequence reads: CASSLSGSTDTQYF. The CDR3 nucleotides read TGTGCCAGCAGTTTATCGGGGAGCACAGATACGCAGTATTTT. The chain joins TRBV28 to TRBJ2-3; possibly TRBD2 for D (5 bases). Germline loops: CDR1 MDHEN, CDR2 SYDVKM. Trimming removed 1 base at V and 0 bases at J, with 5 bases between. CDR3 length equals 14 residues.

The chain uses TRBV5-4 and TRBJ2-1; 7 nucleotides agree with TRBD2. This CDR3 region has 16 residues. Germline assignment: CDR1 SGHNT and CDR2 YYREEE (reference sequence). V lost 7 bases and J lost 6; bases outside the gene matches: 16. The CDR3 is CASYPSAGTVGNEQFF. The CDR3 region has the DNA TGTGCCAGCTACCCCTCAGCGGGAACAGTGGGCAATGAGCAGTTCTTC.

The chain couples TRBV4-1 to TRBJ2-1, with 8 nucleotides matching TRBD2. Germline V CDR1 and CDR2: MGHRA, YSYEKL. CDR3 length: 15 amino acids. The V and J ends lost 3 bases and 2 bases, in that order; junction bases with no gene match: 3. The CDR3 is CASSQTSDPYNEQFF. CDR3 nucleotide sequence: TGCGCCAGCAGCCAGACTAGCGATCCCTACAATGAGCAGTTCTTC.

The chain recombines TRBV10-3 with TRBJ2-7; D uncertain. CDR3 length equals 13 residues. From germline, CDR1 is ENHRY and CDR2 SYGVKD. With 3 bases removed from V and 1 base from J, the gap between germline ends came to 7 bases. CDR3 nucleotide sequence: TGTGCCATCAGTGAAGGCACGTCCTACGAGCAGTACGTC. Amino acids: CAISEGTSYEQYV.

The chain carries TRBV7-3 and TRBJ2-3; 7 nucleotides agree with TRBD2. In germline, CDR1 is SGHTA, CDR2 FQGTGA. The CDR3 sequence is 16 residues long. V shed 2 bases and J 0 bases; nucleotides not matched to a gene: 5. CDR3 in DNA: TGTGCCAGCAGCTTATCGGCGGGAGAGAGCACAGATACGCAGTATTTT. Protein: CASSLSAGESTDTQYF.